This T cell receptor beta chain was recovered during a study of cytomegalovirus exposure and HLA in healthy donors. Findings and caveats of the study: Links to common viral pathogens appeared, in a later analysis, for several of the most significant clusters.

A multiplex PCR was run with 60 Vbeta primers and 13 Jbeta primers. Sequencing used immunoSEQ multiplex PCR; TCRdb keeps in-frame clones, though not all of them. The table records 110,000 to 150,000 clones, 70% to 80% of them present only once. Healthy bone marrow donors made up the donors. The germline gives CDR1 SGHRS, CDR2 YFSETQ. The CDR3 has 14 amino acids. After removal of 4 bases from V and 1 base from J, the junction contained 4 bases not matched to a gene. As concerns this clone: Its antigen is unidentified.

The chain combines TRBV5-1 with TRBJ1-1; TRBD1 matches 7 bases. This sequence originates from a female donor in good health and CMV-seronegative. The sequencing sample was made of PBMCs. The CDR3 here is CASSTGQSNTEAFF. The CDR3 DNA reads TGCGCCAGCAGCACGGGACAGTCGAACACTGAAGCTTTCTTT.